This record looks at one T cell receptor beta chain sequence and its context. The J segment lost 0 bases and the V segment lost 1 base, leaving 10 bases of the junction unmatched. The CDR3 contains 19 residues. Germline V gene data show CDR1 as SQVTM and CDR2 as ANQGSEA. The entry originates in a study of shared T cell receptors in the human thymus. Measured with immunoSEQ multiplex PCR; TCRdb has only the in-frame clones, and not every one. The sample has roughly 500,000 clones; roughly 74% are singletons. In addition, the sample was reused for a study of human thymus T cells. That work contributes: It was from resections taken during corrective heart surgery that the thymus tissue came. In thymic and blood repertoires alike, V and J usage looked biased.

The TCR was taken from a boy under two years old with a congenital heart defect. The chain has TRBV29-1 and TRBJ2-7; 15 bases map to TRBD2. The source material was thymocytes. This chain's CDR3 is CSVEVETGTSGRSSYEQYF. DNA for the CDR3: TGCAGCGTTGAAGTCGAAACCGGGACTAGCGGGAGGAGCTCCTACGAGCAGTACTTC.